This TCR beta chain appears in the sequencing data of a study of T cells in Graves' hyperthyroidism and ophthalmopathy. Study results and caveats: The model's output predicted ophthalmopathy at a median of roughly 6.9 months prior to onset. From stable hyperthyroidism, ophthalmopathy was set apart by a 13 V-J model.

Regions amplified from RNA transcripts were the TCR beta CDR3 regions. TCR CDR3 regions were first amplified by RT-PCR with HTBI primers. TCRdb passed the multiplex PCR reads through MiXCR, listing each CDR3 protein once. Among some 200,000 distinct CDR3 sequences listed, approximately 16% were seen once. Clinical symptoms, serum thyroxine, TRAb, thyroid ultrasound and orbital computed tomography established diagnosis. This clonotype was seen ten or more times. Its antigen remains unidentified. There are 13 residues in the CDR3. V lost 0 bases, J lost 10 bases, and 12 bases lay in between. From germline, CDR1 is MNHNS and CDR2 SASEGT.

The J gene is TRBJ1-1, the V gene TRBV6-1; D possibly corresponds to TRBD1 (5 bases). This TCR came from a woman aged 45 to 65 with Graves' hyperthyroidism. Sequencing was carried out using blood. The CDR3 reads CASSEAGGLRAFF. In nucleotides, the CDR3 is TGTGCCAGCAGTGAAGCCGGGGGTTTGAGAGCTTTCTTT.